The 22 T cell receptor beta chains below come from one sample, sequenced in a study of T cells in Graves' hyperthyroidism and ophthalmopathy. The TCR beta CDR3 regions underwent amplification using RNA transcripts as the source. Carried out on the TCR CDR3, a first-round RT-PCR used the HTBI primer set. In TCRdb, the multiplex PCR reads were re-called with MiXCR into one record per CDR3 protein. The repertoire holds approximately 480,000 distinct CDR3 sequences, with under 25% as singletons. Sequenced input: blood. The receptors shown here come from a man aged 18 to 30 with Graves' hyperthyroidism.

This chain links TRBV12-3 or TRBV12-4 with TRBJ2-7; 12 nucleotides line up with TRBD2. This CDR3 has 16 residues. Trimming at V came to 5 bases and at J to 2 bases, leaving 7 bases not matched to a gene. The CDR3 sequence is CASSRRLAGVPYEQYF. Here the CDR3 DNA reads TGTGCCAGCAGTCGCAGACTAGCGGGAGTCCCCTACGAGCAGTACTTC.

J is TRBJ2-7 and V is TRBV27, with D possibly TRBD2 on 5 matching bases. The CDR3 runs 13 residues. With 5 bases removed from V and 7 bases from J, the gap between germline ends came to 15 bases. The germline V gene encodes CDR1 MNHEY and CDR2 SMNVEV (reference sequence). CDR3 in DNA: TGTGCCAGCAGTCATAAACCTAGCTGGGAGCAGTACTTC. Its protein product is CASSHKPSWEQYF.

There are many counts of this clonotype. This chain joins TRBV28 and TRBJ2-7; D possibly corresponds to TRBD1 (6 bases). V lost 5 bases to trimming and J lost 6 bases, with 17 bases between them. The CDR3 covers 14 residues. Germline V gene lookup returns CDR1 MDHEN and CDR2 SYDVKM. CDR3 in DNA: TGTGCCAGCAGTCGCCCGGGGCAGGGGTTCGAGCAGTACTTC. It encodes CASSRPGQGFEQYF. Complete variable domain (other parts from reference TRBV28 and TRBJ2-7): DVKVTQSSRYLVKRTGEKVFLECVQDMDHENMFWYRQDPGLGLRLIYFSYDVKMKEKGDIPEGYSVSREKKERFSLILESASTNQTSMYLCASSRPGQGFEQYFGPGTRLTVT.

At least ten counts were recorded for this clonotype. CDR3 coding DNA: TGTGCCAGCAGTTTAAGACAGCCATACTATGGCTACACCTTC. Translating gives CASSLRQPYYGYTF. This rearrangement joins TRBV28 to TRBJ1-2; tentative D call: TRBD1 (5 bases). V gave up 2 bases and J gave up 3 bases, with 10 bases separating them. This CDR3 region has 14 residues. Germline CDR1 is MDHEN and CDR2 is SYDVKM.

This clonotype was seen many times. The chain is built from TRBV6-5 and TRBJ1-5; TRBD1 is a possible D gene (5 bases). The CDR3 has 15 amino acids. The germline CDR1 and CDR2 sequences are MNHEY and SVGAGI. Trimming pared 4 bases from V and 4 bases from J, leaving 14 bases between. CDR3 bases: TGTGCCAGCAGTTCCCGGCGTGCAGGGAATCAGCCCCAGCATTTT. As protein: CASSSRRAGNQPQHF.

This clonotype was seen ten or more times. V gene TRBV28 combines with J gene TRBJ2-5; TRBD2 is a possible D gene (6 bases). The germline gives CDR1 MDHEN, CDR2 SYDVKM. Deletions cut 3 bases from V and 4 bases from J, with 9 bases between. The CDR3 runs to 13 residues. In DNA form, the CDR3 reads TGTGCCAGCAGTTTTGGGGGAGGAGAGACCCAGTACTTC. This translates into CASSFGGGETQYF.

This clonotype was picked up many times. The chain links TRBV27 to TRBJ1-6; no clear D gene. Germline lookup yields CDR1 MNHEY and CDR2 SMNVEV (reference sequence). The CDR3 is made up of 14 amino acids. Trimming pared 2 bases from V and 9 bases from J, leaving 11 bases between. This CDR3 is CASSLVRESSPLHF. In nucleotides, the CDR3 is TGTGCCAGCAGTTTAGTAAGGGAAAGTTCACCCCTCCACTTT.

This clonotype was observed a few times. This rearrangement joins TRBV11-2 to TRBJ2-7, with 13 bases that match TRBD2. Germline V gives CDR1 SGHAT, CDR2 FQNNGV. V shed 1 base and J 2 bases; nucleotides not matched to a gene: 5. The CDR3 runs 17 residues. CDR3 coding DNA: TGTGCCAGCAGCTTAGTGACTAGCGGGAGGATAACCTACGAGCAGTACTTC. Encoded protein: CASSLVTSGRITYEQYF.

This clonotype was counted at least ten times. The CDR3 protein is CASRPRGGGRYQETQYF. As DNA, the CDR3 is TGTGCCAGCCGGCCCCGGGGCGGCGGGAGGTACCAAGAGACCCAGTACTTC. The J gene is TRBJ2-5, the V gene TRBV6-1, with 8 bases identical to TRBD2. CDR1 and CDR2 from the germline V gene are MNHNS and SASEGT. The CDR3 sequence is 17 residues long. J gave up 0 bases and V 8 bases, and 14 bases lay outside the gene matches.

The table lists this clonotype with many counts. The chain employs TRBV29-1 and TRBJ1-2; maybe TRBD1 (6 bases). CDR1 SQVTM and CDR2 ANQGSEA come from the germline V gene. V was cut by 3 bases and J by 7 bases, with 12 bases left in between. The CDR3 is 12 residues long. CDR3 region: CSVEGGGGGYTF. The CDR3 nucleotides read TGCAGCGTTGAGGGGGGCGGCGGTGGCTACACCTTC.

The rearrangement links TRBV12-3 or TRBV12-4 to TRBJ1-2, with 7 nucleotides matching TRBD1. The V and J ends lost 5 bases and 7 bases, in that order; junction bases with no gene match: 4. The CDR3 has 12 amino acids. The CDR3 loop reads CASSDRDFGYTF. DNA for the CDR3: TGTGCCAGCAGTGACAGGGATTTTGGCTACACCTTC.

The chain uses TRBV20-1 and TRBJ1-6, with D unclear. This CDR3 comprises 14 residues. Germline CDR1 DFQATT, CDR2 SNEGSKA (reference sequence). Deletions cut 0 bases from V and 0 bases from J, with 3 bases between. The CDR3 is CSARDLSYNSPLHF. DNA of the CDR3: TGCAGTGCTAGAGATCTCTCCTATAATTCACCCCTCCACTTT.

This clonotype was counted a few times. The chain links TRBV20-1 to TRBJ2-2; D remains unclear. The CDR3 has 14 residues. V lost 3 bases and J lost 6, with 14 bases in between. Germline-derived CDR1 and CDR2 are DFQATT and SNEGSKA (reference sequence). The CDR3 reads CSASWARVAGELFF. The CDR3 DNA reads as TGCAGTGCTAGTTGGGCAAGGGTAGCCGGGGAGCTGTTTTTT.

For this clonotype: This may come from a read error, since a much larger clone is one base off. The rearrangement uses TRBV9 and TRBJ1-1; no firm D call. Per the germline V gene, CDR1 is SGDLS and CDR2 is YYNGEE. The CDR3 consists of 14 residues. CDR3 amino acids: CASARGAPNTESFF. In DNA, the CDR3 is TGTGCCAGCGCACGAGGAGCCCCGAACACTGAATCTTTCTTT.

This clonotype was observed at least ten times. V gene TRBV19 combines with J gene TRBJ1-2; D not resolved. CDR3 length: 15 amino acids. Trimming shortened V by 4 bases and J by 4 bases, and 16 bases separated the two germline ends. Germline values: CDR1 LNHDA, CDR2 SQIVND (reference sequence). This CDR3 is CASSKEGFLGYGYTF. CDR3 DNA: TGTGCCAGTAGTAAGGAGGGCTTCCTAGGCTATGGCTACACCTTC.

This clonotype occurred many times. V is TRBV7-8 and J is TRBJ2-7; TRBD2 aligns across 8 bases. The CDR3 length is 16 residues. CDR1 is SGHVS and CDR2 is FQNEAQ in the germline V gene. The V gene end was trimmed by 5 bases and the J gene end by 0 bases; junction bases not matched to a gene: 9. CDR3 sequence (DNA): TGTGCCAGCAGCGCAGGAGCGGGGGCCCTCTCCTACGAGCAGTACTTC. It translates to CASSAGAGALSYEQYF.

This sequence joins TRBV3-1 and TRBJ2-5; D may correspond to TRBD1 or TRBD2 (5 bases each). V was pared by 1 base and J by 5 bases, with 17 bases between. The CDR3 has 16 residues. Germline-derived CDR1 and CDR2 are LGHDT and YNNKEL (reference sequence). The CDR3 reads CASSQGPQGGWETQYF. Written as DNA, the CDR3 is TGTGCCAGCAGCCAAGGACCCCAGGGCGGGTGGGAGACCCAGTACTTC.

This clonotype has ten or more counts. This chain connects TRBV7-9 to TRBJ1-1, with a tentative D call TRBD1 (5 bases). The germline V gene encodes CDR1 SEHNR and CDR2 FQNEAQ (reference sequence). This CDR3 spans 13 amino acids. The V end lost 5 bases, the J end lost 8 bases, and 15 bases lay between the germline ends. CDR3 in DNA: TGTGCCAGCAGCACCCGGGGCCGCGGGGAAGCTTTCTTT. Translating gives CASSTRGRGEAFF.

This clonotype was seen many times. The CDR3 spells CASRRITETQYF. The CDR3 DNA follows: TGTGCCAGCAGGAGGATTACGGAGACCCAGTACTTC. The J gene is TRBJ2-5, the V gene TRBV28; D remains ambiguous. Germline V gene sequence: CDR1 MDHEN, CDR2 SYDVKM. The CDR3 is made up of 12 amino acids. The germline V and J ends were trimmed by 6 bases and 5 bases, with 10 bases remaining between them.

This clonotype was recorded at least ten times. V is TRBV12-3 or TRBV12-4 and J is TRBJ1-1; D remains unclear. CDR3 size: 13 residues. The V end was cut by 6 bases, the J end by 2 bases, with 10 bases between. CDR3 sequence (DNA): TGTGCCAGCAGCCTTCAGCGTAACACTGAAGCTTTCTTT. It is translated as CASSLQRNTEAFF.

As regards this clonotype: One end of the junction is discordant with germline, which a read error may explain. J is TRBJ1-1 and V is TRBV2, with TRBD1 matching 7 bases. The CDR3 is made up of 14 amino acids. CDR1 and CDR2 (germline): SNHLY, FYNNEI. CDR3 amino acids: CASSRTGLNTEVFF. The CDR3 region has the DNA TGTGCCAGCAGCCGGACAGGATTGAACACTGAAGTTTTCTTT. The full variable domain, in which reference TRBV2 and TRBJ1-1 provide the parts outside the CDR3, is EPEVTQTPSHQVTQMGQEVILRCVPISNHLYFYWYRQILGQKVEFLVSFYNNEISEKSEIFDDQFSVERPDGSNFTLKIRSTKLEDSAMYFCASSRTGLNTEVFFGQGTRLTVV.

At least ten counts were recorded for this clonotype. This CDR3 reads CASSLDGTGAIVAKNIQYF. In nucleotides, the CDR3 is TGTGCCAGCAGCTTAGACGGGACAGGGGCCATTGTAGCCAAAAACATTCAGTACTTC. The chain combines TRBV11-2 with TRBJ2-4; 10 bases align to TRBD1. The V segment lost 0 bases and the J segment 0 bases; nucleotides outside the gene matches: 8. The CDR3 runs to 19 residues. Germline V gene lookup returns CDR1 SGHAT and CDR2 FQNNGV.